This T cell receptor beta chain was captured by sequencing in a study of cytomegalovirus exposure and HLA in healthy donors. Looking at the study overall: As released early, the data held around 80 million unique TCRs from HLA-typed donors.

Trimming removed 1 base at V and 1 base at J, with 7 bases between. Germline V gene sequence: CDR1 LNHDA, CDR2 SQIVND (reference sequence). The CDR3 runs 14 residues. Nominally healthy donors provided the samples, though records likely missed some immune exposures. Primers for the PCR totalled 60 Vbeta and 13 Jbeta. Data came from immunoSEQ multiplex PCR; TCRdb stores just in-frame clones and leaves some out. This table holds 150,000 or so clones, around 79% found once. Sequenced material: PBMCs. The J gene is TRBJ1-1, the V gene TRBV19; no clear D. This receptor was taken from a male donor in good health and CMV-seronegative. CDR3 sequence: CASSIGPGNTEAFF. The CDR3 nucleotides are TGTGCCAGTAGTATAGGGCCGGGGAACACTGAAGCTTTCTTT.